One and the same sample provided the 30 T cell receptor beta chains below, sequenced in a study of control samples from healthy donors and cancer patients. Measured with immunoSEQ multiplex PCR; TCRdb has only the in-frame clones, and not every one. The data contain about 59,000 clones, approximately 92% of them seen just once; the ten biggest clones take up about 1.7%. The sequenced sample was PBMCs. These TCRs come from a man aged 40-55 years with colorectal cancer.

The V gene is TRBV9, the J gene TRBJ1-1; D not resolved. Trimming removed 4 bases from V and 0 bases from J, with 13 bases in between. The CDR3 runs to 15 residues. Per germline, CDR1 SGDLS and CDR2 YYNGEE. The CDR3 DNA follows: TGTGCCAGCAGCCCGCAGACTGCCCTGAACACTGAAGCTTTCTTT. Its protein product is CASSPQTALNTEAFF.

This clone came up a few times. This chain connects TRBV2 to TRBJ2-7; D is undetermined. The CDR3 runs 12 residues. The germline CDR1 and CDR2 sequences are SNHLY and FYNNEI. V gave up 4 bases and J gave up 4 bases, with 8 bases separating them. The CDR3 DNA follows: TGTGCCAGCAGTGTGGGTGAATACGAGCAGTACTTC. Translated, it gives CASSVGEYEQYF.

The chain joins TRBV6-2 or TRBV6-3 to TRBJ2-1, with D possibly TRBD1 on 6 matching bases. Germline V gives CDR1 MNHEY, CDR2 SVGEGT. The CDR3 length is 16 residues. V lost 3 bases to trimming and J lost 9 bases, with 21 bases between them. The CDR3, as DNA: TGTGCCAGCAGTTATCGATATGGACAGTTGTCTACTGAGCAGTTCTTC. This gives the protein CASSYRYGQLSTEQFF.

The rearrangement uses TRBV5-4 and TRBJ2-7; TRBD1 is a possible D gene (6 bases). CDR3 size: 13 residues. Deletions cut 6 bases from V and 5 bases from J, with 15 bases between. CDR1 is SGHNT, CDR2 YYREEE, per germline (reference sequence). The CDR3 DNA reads TGTGCCAGCAACTTACAGGGTATTGACGAGCAGTACTTC. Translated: CASNLQGIDEQYF.

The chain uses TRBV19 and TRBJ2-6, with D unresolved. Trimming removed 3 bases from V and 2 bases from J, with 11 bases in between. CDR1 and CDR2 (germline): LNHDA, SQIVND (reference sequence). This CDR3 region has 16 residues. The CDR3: CASSMPQSPGANVLTF. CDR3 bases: TGTGCCAGTAGTATGCCACAGAGTCCTGGGGCCAACGTCCTGACTTTC.

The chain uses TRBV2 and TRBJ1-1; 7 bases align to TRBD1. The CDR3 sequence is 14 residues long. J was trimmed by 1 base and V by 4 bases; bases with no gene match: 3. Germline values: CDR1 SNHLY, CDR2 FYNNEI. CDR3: CASSAGGWNTEAFF. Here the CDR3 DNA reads TGTGCCAGCAGTGCAGGGGGATGGAACACTGAAGCTTTCTTT.

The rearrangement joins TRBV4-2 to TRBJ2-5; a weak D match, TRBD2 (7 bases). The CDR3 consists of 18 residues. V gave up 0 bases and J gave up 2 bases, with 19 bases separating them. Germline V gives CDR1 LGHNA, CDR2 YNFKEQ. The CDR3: CASSQDLRGGAGQETQYF. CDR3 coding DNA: TGTGCCAGCAGCCAAGATCTGAGGGGGGGGGCCGGGCAAGAGACCCAGTACTTC.

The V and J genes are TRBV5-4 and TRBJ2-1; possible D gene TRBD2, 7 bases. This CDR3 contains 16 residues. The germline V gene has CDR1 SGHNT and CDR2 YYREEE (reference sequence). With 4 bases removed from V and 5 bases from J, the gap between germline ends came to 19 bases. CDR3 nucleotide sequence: TGTGCCAGCAGCGAGGGGGGGGGTATAGTCGACAATGAGCAGTTCTTC. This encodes CASSEGGGIVDNEQFF.

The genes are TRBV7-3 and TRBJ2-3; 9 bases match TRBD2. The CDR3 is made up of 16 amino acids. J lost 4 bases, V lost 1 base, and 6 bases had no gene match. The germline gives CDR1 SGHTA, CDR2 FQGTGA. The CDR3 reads CASSLSGGAGSDTQYF. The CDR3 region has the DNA TGTGCCAGCAGCTTAAGCGGGGGGGCCGGGTCAGATACGCAGTATTTT.

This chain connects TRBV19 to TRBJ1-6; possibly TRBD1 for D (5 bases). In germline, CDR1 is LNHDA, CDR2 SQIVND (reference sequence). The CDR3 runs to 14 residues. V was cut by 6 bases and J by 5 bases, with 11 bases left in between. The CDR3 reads CASRSGADNSPLHF. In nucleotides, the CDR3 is TGTGCCAGTAGGTCCGGGGCAGATAATTCACCCCTCCACTTT. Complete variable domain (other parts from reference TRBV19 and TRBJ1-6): DGGITQSPKYLFRKEGQNVTLSCEQNLNHDAMYWYRQDPGQGLRLIYYSQIVNDFQKGDIAEGYSVSREKKESFPLTVTSAQKNPTAFYLCASRSGADNSPLHFGNGTRLTVT.

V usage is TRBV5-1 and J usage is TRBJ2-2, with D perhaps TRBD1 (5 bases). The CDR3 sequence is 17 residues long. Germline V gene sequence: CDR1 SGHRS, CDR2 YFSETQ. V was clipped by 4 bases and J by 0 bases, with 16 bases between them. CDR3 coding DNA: TGCGCCAGCAGCCTAAACCCCAGGGCCCCGAACACCGGGGAGCTGTTTTTT. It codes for CASSLNPRAPNTGELFF.

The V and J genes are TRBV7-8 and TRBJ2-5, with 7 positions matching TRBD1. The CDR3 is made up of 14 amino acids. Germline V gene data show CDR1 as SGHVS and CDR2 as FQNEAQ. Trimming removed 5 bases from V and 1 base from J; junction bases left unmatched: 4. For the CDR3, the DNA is TGTGCCAGCAGCCTGGGACAGTCCCAAGAGACCCAGTACTTC. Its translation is CASSLGQSQETQYF.

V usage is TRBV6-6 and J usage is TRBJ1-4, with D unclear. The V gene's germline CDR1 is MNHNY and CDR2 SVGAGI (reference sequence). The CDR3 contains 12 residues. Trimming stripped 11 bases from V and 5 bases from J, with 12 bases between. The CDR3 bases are TGTGCCGTCCGTGAGGGAAATGAAAAACTGTTTTTT. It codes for CAVREGNEKLFF.

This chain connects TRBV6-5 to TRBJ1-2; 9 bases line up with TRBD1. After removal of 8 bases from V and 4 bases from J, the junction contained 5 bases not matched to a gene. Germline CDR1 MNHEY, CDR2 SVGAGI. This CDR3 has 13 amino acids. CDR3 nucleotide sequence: TGTGCCAGCGGACAGGGGTTAGGCTATGGCTACACCTTC. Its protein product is CASGQGLGYGYTF.

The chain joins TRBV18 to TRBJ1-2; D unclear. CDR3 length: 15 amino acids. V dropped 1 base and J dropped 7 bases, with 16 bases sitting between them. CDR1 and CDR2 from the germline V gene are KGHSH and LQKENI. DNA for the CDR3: TGTGCCAGCTCACCACTCGTCAGTCAAGCGGGTGGCTACACCTTC. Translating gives CASSPLVSQAGGYTF.

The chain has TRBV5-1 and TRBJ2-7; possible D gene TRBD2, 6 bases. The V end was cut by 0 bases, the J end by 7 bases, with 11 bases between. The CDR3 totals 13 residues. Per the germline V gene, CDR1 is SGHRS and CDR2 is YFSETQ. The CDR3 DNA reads TGCGCCAGCAGCTTGGAAGGGGCGGGAGAGCAGTACTTC. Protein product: CASSLEGAGEQYF.

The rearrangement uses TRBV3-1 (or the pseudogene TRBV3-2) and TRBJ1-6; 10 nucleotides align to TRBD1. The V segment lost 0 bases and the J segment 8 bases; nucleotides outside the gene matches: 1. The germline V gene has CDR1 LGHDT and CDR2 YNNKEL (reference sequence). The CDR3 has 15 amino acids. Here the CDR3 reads CASSQETGGYSPLHF. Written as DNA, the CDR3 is TGTGCCAGCAGCCAAGAGACAGGGGGCTATTCACCCCTCCACTTT.

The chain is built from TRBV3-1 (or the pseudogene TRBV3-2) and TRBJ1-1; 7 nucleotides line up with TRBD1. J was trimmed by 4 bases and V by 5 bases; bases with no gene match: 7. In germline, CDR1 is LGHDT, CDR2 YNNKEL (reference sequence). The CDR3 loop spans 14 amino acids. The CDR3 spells CASSTRQGRTEAFF. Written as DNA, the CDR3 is TGTGCCAGCAGCACCCGACAGGGTCGCACTGAAGCTTTCTTT.

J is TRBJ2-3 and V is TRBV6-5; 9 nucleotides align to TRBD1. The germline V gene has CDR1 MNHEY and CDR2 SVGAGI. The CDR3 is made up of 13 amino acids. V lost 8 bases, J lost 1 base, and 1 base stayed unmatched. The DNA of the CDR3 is TGTGCCAGCCGGGACAGGGGCACAGATACGCAGTATTTT. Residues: CASRDRGTDTQYF.

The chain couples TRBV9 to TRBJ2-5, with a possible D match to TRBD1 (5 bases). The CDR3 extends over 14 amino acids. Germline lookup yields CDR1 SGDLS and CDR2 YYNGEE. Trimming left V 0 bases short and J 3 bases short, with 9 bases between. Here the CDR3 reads CASSVGGAEETQYF. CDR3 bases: TGTGCCAGCAGCGTAGGTGGGGCCGAAGAGACCCAGTACTTC.

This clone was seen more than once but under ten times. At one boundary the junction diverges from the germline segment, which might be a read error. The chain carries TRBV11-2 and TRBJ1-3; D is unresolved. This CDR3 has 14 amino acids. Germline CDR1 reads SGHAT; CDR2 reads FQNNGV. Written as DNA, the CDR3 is TGTGCCAGCTGCTTAGAAAGAATAGGAAACACCATATATTTT. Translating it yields CASCLERIGNTIYF.

The CDR3 loop reads CASRRAGISDTQYF. For the CDR3, the DNA is TGTGCCAGCCGTCGAGCGGGGATTTCAGATACGCAGTATTTT. The chain uses TRBV7-2 and TRBJ2-3, with 7 bases matching TRBD2. Germline V gene sequence: CDR1 SGHTA, CDR2 FQGNSA. The length of the CDR3 is 14 residues. V shed 8 bases and J 4 bases; nucleotides not matched to a gene: 9.

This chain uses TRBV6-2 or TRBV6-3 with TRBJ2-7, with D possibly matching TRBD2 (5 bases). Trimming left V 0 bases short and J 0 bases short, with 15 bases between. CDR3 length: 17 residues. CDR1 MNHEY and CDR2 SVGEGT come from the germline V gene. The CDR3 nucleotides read TGTGCCAGCAGTTACTCGAGATCGCGGGCAAGCTCCTACGAGCAGTACTTC. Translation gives CASSYSRSRASSYEQYF.

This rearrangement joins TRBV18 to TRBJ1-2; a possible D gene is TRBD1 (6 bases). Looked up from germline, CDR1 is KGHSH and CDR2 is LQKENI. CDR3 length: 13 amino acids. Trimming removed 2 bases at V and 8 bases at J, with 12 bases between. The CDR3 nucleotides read TGTGCCAGCTCACCATCGGACAGTCGAGGCTACACCTTC. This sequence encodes CASSPSDSRGYTF.

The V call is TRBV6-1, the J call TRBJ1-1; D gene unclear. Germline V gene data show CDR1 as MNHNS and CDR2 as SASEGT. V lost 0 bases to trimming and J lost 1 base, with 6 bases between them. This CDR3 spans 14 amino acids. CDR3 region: CASSEANRNTEAFF. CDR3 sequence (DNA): TGTGCCAGCAGTGAAGCCAATAGGAACACTGAAGCTTTCTTT.

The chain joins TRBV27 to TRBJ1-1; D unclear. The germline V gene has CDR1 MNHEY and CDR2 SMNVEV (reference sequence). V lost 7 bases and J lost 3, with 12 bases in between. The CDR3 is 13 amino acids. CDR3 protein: CASKRSGYTEAFF. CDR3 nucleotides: TGTGCCAGCAAACGATCCGGGTACACTGAAGCTTTCTTT.

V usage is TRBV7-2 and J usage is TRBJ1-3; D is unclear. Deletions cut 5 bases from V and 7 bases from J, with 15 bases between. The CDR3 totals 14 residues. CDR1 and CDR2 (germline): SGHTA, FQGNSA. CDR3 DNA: TGTGCCAGCAGCATATTTGACTCGGCGAACACCATATATTTT. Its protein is CASSIFDSANTIYF.

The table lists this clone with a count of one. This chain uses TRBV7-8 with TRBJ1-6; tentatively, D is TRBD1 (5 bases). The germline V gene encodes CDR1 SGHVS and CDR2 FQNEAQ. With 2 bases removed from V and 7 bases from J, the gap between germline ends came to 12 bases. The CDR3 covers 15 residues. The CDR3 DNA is TGTGCCAGCAGCTTACGGGGGGTCTCGAATTCACCCCTCCACTTT. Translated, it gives CASSLRGVSNSPLHF.

CDR3 protein: CASSLGSGGIYEQFF. The CDR3 nucleotides are TGTGCCAGCAGCTTAGGCAGCGGGGGGATATATGAGCAGTTCTTC. The genes are TRBV7-3 and TRBJ2-1; 9 positions match TRBD2. The CDR3 sequence is 15 residues long. From germline, CDR1 is SGHTA and CDR2 FQGTGA. The trim removed 2 bases at V and 8 bases at J, leaving 7 bases unmatched.

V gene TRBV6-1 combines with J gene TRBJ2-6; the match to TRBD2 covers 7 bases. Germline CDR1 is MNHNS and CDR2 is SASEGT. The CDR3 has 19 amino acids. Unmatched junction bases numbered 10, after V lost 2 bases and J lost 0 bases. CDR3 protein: CASSEFGAGLSSGANVLTF. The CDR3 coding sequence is TGTGCCAGCAGTGAATTCGGAGCGGGACTTAGCTCTGGGGCCAACGTCCTGACTTTC.